What follows are 19 T cell receptor beta chains derived from one specimen sequenced in a study of blood T cell repertoires in COVID-19. Assay used: immunoSEQ multiplex PCR; TCRdb lists only in-frame clones, some missing. The sample includes 140,000 to 150,000 clones, 84% of them seen just once. The sample consisted of peripheral blood. The source of these receptors is a human donor in a cohort sampled during active COVID-19.

V and J are TRBV7-3 and TRBJ1-6; TRBD1 matches 7 bases. CDR1 and CDR2 from the germline V gene are SGHTA and FQGTGA. The CDR3 extends over 14 amino acids. V shed 2 bases, J shed 7 bases, and the junction held 2 bases outside the gene matches. The CDR3, as DNA: TGTGCCAGCAGCTTAGGGGACAGCAATTCACCCCTCCACTTT. It encodes CASSLGDSNSPLHF.

The chain recombines TRBV3-1 (or the pseudogene TRBV3-2) with TRBJ1-2; weak D call: TRBD1 (5 bases). The V end was cut by 4 bases, the J end by 1 base, with 7 bases between. Germline V lookup: CDR1 LGHDT, CDR2 YNNKEL (reference sequence). The CDR3 is made up of 13 amino acids. Here the CDR3 reads CASSPDSNYGYTF. CDR3 bases: TGTGCCAGCAGCCCCGACAGTAACTATGGCTACACCTTC.

The rearrangement joins TRBV5-1 to TRBJ2-3, with D tentatively TRBD1 (5 bases). The germline V gene has CDR1 SGHRS and CDR2 YFSETQ. Trimming left V 0 bases short and J 2 bases short, with 10 bases between. CDR3 length equals 15 residues. CDR3 sequence: CASSLGRQPTDTQYF. CDR3 DNA sequence: TGCGCCAGCAGCTTGGGGCGACAGCCCACAGATACGCAGTATTTT.

The chain has TRBV6-2 or TRBV6-3 and TRBJ2-5; D is unresolved. Germline V gene data show CDR1 as MNHEY and CDR2 as SVGEGT. The V and J ends lost 4 bases and 5 bases respectively, with 8 bases between them. This CDR3 is built from 12 residues. CDR3 DNA sequence: TGTGCCAGCAGTTCCGTCGGGGAGACCCAGTACTTC. This encodes CASSSVGETQYF.

This clone has more than one count but fewer than ten. V usage is TRBV6-2 or TRBV6-3 and J usage is TRBJ2-7; 8 bases are shared with TRBD1. The CDR3 runs 14 residues. Looked up from germline, CDR1 is MNHEY and CDR2 is SVGEGT. Losses at the gene ends were 1 base for V and 5 bases for J; bases not matched to a gene: 4. CDR3 bases: TGTGCCAGCAGTTACTTTGACAGGGGCCACGAGCAGTACTTC. Translated, it gives CASSYFDRGHEQYF.

The chain combines TRBV5-6 with TRBJ1-1; D unclear. This CDR3 is 13 amino acids long. Trimming shortened V by 4 bases and J by 2 bases, and 9 bases separated the two germline ends. Germline-derived CDR1 and CDR2 are SGHDT and YYEEEE. Here the CDR3 reads CASSVVVNTEAFF. The CDR3 region has the DNA TGTGCCAGCAGCGTGGTCGTCAACACTGAAGCTTTCTTT.

The rearrangement uses TRBV19 and TRBJ1-4; 10 bases are a match to TRBD1. This CDR3 spans 15 amino acids. The V segment lost 3 bases and the J segment 7 bases; nucleotides outside the gene matches: 5. Per the germline V gene, CDR1 is LNHDA and CDR2 is SQIVND (reference sequence). CDR3: CASSIGTGVSEKLFF. As DNA, the CDR3 is TGTGCCAGTAGTATCGGGACAGGGGTTAGTGAAAAACTGTTTTTT.

The CDR3 here is CASSEGRTAGEETQYF. The CDR3 DNA is TGTGCCAGCAGTGAAGGGCGGACAGCGGGGGAAGAGACCCAGTACTTC. This chain uses TRBV2 with TRBJ2-5; TRBD2 aligns across 8 bases. The V segment lost 1 base and the J segment 3 bases; nucleotides outside the gene matches: 7. The CDR3 covers 16 residues. Germline V lookup: CDR1 SNHLY, CDR2 FYNNEI.

CDR3 bases: TGTGCCAGCAGCCAACAGGGGGCAGCTGAAGCTTTCTTT. Protein product: CASSQQGAAEAFF. The genes are TRBV7-9 and TRBJ1-1; 9 bases are shared with TRBD1. This CDR3 is 13 amino acids long. The V segment lost 5 bases and the J segment 6 bases; nucleotides outside the gene matches: 4. Germline V gene lookup returns CDR1 SEHNR and CDR2 FQNEAQ (reference sequence). Full variable domain (outside the CDR3, taken from reference TRBV7-9 and TRBJ1-1): DTGVSQNPRHKITKRGQNVTFRCDPISEHNRLYWYRQTLGQGPEFLTYFQNEAQLEKSRLLSDRFSAERPKGSFSTLEIQRTEQGDSAMYLCASSQQGAAEAFFGQGTRLTVV.

The J gene is TRBJ2-5, the V gene TRBV7-8; the D is unclear. V was cut by 5 bases and J by 1 base, with 17 bases left in between. Germline CDR1 is SGHVS and CDR2 is FQNEAQ. The CDR3 is made up of 16 amino acids. The CDR3 loop reads CASSHTLTEIQETQYF. For the CDR3, the DNA is TGTGCCAGCAGCCATACCCTGACGGAGATCCAAGAGACCCAGTACTTC. The complete variable domain, with remaining parts taken from reference TRBV7-8 and TRBJ2-5, reads GAGVSQSPRYKVAKRGQDVALRCDPISGHVSLFWYQQALGQGPEFLTYFQNEAQLDKSGLPSDRFFAERPEGSVSTLKIQRTQQEDSAVYLCASSHTLTEIQETQYFGPGTRLLVL.

The chain couples TRBV2 to TRBJ2-3, with TRBD2 matching 10 bases. Germline lookup yields CDR1 SNHLY and CDR2 FYNNEI. This CDR3 spans 16 amino acids. V lost 2 bases, J lost 3 bases, and 5 bases stayed unmatched. The CDR3 DNA sequence: TGTGCCAGCAGTGAACGAGCGGGGGGGGCGACAGATACGCAGTATTTT. It encodes CASSERAGGATDTQYF. The full variable domain, its missing parts supplied by reference TRBV2 and TRBJ2-3, is EPEVTQTPSHQVTQMGQEVILRCVPISNHLYFYWYRQILGQKVEFLVSFYNNEISEKSEIFDDQFSVERPDGSNFTLKIRSTKLEDSAMYFCASSERAGGATDTQYFGPGTRLTVL.

The rearrangement joins TRBV30 to TRBJ2-1; D not resolved. V lost 4 bases to trimming and J lost 0 bases, with 10 bases between them. This CDR3 comprises 14 residues. From germline, CDR1 is GTSNPN and CDR2 SVGIG (reference sequence). The CDR3 sequence is CAWTQTFSYNEQFF. CDR3 nucleotide sequence: TGTGCCTGGACCCAGACATTCTCCTACAATGAGCAGTTCTTC. Using reference TRBV30 and TRBJ2-1 for the parts outside the CDR3, the full variable domain is SQTIHQWPATLVQPVGSPLSLECTVEGTSNPNLYWYRQAAGRGLQLLFYSVGIGQISSEVPQNLSASRPQDRQFILSSKKLLLSDSGFYLCAWTQTFSYNEQFFGPGTRLTVL.

The V and J genes are TRBV7-2 and TRBJ1-3, with D perhaps matching TRBD1 (6 bases). The V end lost 3 bases, the J end lost 0 bases, and 9 bases lay between the germline ends. The CDR3 is 15 amino acids. In germline, CDR1 is SGHTA, CDR2 FQGNSA. Written as DNA, the CDR3 is TGTGCCAGCAGCTTGGACAGCTACTCTGGAAACACCATATATTTT. Its protein is CASSLDSYSGNTIYF. Based on the CDR3 plus reference TRBV7-2 and TRBJ1-3, the full variable domain is GAGVSQSPSNKVTEKGKDVELRCDPISGHTALYWYRQSLGQGLEFLIYFQGNSAPDKSGLPSDRFSAERTGGSVSTLTIQRTQQEDSAVYLCASSLDSYSGNTIYFGEGSWLTVV.

The chain couples TRBV5-6 to TRBJ1-5; TRBD1 agrees at 8 bases. The CDR3 covers 15 residues. Germline CDR1 and CDR2: SGHDT and YYEEEE. Trimming removed 0 bases from V and 4 bases from J; junction bases left unmatched: 3. For the CDR3, the DNA is TGTGCCAGCAGCTTGGGGCAGGGGGCTAATCAGCCCCAGCATTTT. This gives the protein CASSLGQGANQPQHF.

V and J are TRBV7-2 and TRBJ2-1; a possible D gene is TRBD2 (6 bases). The CDR3 runs to 14 residues. Germline-derived CDR1 and CDR2 are SGHTA and FQGNSA. Trimming took 5 bases from V and 3 from J, leaving 11 bases between them. The DNA of the CDR3 is TGTGCCAGCAGCCCACAGGACTACTACAATGAGCAGTTCTTC. This translates into CASSPQDYYNEQFF. Full variable domain (missing parts from reference TRBV7-2 and TRBJ2-1): GAGVSQSPSNKVTEKGKDVELRCDPISGHTALYWYRQSLGQGLEFLIYFQGNSAPDKSGLPSDRFSAERTGGSVSTLTIQRTQQEDSAVYLCASSPQDYYNEQFFGPGTRLTVL.

This chain connects TRBV7-2 to TRBJ2-5; D unclear. Germline values: CDR1 SGHTA, CDR2 FQGNSA. V was shortened by 4 bases and J by 1 base, with 7 bases between the two germline ends. The CDR3 runs to 13 residues. The CDR3 DNA reads TGTGCCAGCAGCTCCTCTCTCCAAGAGACCCAGTACTTC. Its protein is CASSSSLQETQYF. The full variable domain, its missing parts supplied by reference TRBV7-2 and TRBJ2-5, is GAGVSQSPSNKVTEKGKDVELRCDPISGHTALYWYRQSLGQGLEFLIYFQGNSAPDKSGLPSDRFSAERTGGSVSTLTIQRTQQEDSAVYLCASSSSLQETQYFGPGTRLLVL.

The chain uses TRBV11-3 and TRBJ2-3; the D gene is possibly TRBD1 (6 bases). The CDR3 is made up of 17 amino acids. Germline V lookup: CDR1 SGHNT, CDR2 YENEEA. Trimming pared 5 bases from V and 9 bases from J, leaving 27 bases between. The CDR3 DNA reads as TGTGCCAGCAGCCCGCCCCTAGGGGGAATTCCCAGGGAGACGCAGTATTTT. Translated: CASSPPLGGIPRETQYF.

The genes are TRBV7-2 and TRBJ1-2, with no clear D. CDR3 length: 13 residues. The germline V gene encodes CDR1 SGHTA and CDR2 FQGNSA. V dropped 5 bases and J dropped 5 bases, with 12 bases sitting between them. The CDR3 here is CASSPGPIYGYTF. CDR3 sequence (DNA): TGTGCCAGCAGCCCTGGTCCTATTTATGGCTACACCTTC.

The rearrangement uses TRBV25-1 and TRBJ1-1; TRBD1 is a possible D gene (6 bases). Germline V gives CDR1 MGHDK, CDR2 SYGVNS. The CDR3 contains 14 residues. V was trimmed by 4 bases and J by 3 bases, leaving 12 bases between them. CDR3 nucleotides: TGTGCCAGCAGTGCGGGAGGGGGACACACTGAAGCTTTCTTT. This gives the protein CASSAGGGHTEAFF.